This T cell receptor beta chain was recovered during a study of cytomegalovirus exposure and HLA in healthy donors (TCRdb year 2017). The study in broad terms: In an earlier analysis of 587 of the donors, roughly 300 Gb of sequence data and 100 million or so unique TCR beta sequences from 180 million or so T cells were reported. An early release covering 550 to 650 HLA-typed donors comprised 300 to 350 gigabases of sequencing data and around 85 million unique TCR sequences. The genetic ancestry cluster associated with self-reported Caucasian donors included roughly four fifths of the approximately 410 genotyped donors. The aim of the study was to test whether cataloging public T cell receptors could identify signatures of past pathogen exposure. Using immunosequencing, the study profiled T cell repertoires from fewer than 850 subjects and related those repertoires to cytomegalovirus serostatus. A separate validation cohort of approximately 130 different subjects was used in addition to the roughly 700-subject first cohort. High-throughput TCR immunosequencing, statistical association of individual TCRs with disease status, and machine learning were combined to predict cytomegalovirus infection status. A later analysis re-examined previously published TCR beta repertoires from just over 650 donors and added high-resolution HLA genotyping to investigate patterns of TCR occurrence. The later analysis used no new phenotypic data to find candidate immune exposures, relying instead on TCR beta sequences and their occurrence across donors. In an earlier analysis of 587 of the donors, high-throughput TCR beta sequencing was used to judge whether each TCR beta V gene segment behaved as functional or pseudogenic. Donor age, sex, ethnicity and CMV serostatus were compiled alongside the repertoire data. A later genetic analysis took genome-wide SNP genotypes for about 65% of the 666 donors and used that subset as a discovery cohort. All discovery cohort repertoires had been generated on a single sequencing platform. HLA typing included class I and class II loci at four-digit resolution. Typing coverage varied by locus: about 620-630 donors for A, B, C, DRB1 and DQB1; 500 to 550 for DQA1; more than 600 for DPA1; some 470 for DPB1. Because of strong linkage in the cohort, roughly five DR-DQ haplotypes were treated as single units for association and clustering. Among under 450 genotyped donors of the cohort, an average of 235,054 unique TCR beta nucleotide sequences were sequenced per donor, around 18% of them non-productive.

Library preparation was by the immunoSEQ multiplex PCR assay. A mixture of 60 forward primers for TCR Vbeta segments and 13 reverse primers for TCR Jbeta segments was used in the multiplex PCR. The CDR3 region of rearranged TCR beta genes was amplified from genomic DNA by a multiplex PCR assay. On the Illumina HiSeq System, the amplified TCR beta libraries were sequenced as 87-base-pair reads. Turning to the authors' computational methods: A later analysis tallied roughly 78 million unique TCR beta chains across the 700 or so repertoires, and about 12 million of those chains were shared by two or more donors. To remove PCR and sequencing errors, raw reads were error-corrected and collapsed into unique sequences using a nearest-neighbor algorithm that merged closely related sequences. Alignment of CDR3 sequences to IMGT reference sequences was used to assign V, D and J gene segments. Each retained sequence needed at least a six-nucleotide match to both a V gene segment and a J gene segment. Rearrangements were called productive when the CDR3 lacked stop codons and stayed in frame with V and J; all others were non-productive. Following IMGT convention, CDR3 was defined as the stretch from the second conserved V-encoded cysteine up to the conserved J-encoded phenylalanine. In an earlier analysis of roughly 610 of the donors, sequences lacking an unambiguous match to a single V gene segment were excluded. In an earlier analysis of a few hundred of the donors, V segments were called functional above 56.7% productive rearrangements and were called segregating when the between-donor standard deviation exceeded 5%. To diagnose cytomegalovirus status from the catalog of TCR beta chain sequences, a statistical classification framework was built. V and J gene assignment, in a later analysis, came from comparing TCR nucleotide sequences with IMGT/GENE-DB human TR gene sequences. A later analysis assigned CDR3 sequences and most-parsimonious VDJ recombination scenarios with the TCRdist pipeline. A later analysis defined each TCR beta chain by its CDR3 amino acid sequence plus V-gene family, and excluded reads lacking a unique V-gene family. As a way to deal with suspected cross-contamination and a sequencing artifact, a later analysis dropped approximately 590 nucleotide sequences that were highly shared and had low generation probability. A later analysis calculated a clonal expansion index for each public chain from normalized within-repertoire ranks of inferred template counts. Generation probabilities in a later analysis came from a VDJ recombination model fitted to out-of-frame rearrangements, and those results were checked against IGoR. In a later analysis, TCR-TCR, TCR-HLA and TCR-CMV co-occurrence was scored with hypergeometric tests, and a repertoire-size bias correction was applied to TCR pairs. False discovery rates were estimated in a later analysis by permuting HLA or CMV assignments 20 times. A later analysis grouped co-occurring TCRs with DBSCAN, adding TCRdist sequence similarity when clustering within HLA-allele-positive subsets. For co-occurrence clustering, repertoires with fewer than 30,000 or more than 120,000 public chains were excluded, along with roughly five repertoires with anomalous nucleotide sharing. TCRdb limited this immuneACCESS table to in-frame rearrangements with V and J called. A share of clones is missing; checked studies link under half to unresolved V genes, and the rest is unexplained. V and J calls plus clone size are reproduced from that table; the DNA served to infer D and trimming. The sample records over 150,000 clones, 60% to 80% of which are singletons. The ten largest clones take up approximately 2.9% of the sample.

With respect to this clone: Its target antigen remains unknown. Nothing much larger sits one base from this clone, and base qualities are not available.

The CDR1 and CDR2 encoded by the germline V gene are MDHEN and SYDVKM. Counted from cysteine to phenylalanine, this CDR3 has 16 amino acids. Only CDR3 DNA is held: 48 bases, read in frame from base 1. The V end gives up 3 bases and the J end 4 bases, leaving 10 bases in the junction not matched to a gene. The cohort comprised some 680 healthy bone marrow donors. Cohort members were all nominally healthy when sampled, although unrecorded immune exposures were likely present. The donor tested CMV seropositive and was one of the 289 seropositive cohort members. Every donor gave a peripheral blood sample, and the peripheral blood mononuclear cells from that sample were used for TCR beta sequencing. Genomic DNA extraction from the blood cell samples was performed with the Qiagen DNeasy Blood Extraction Kit. What the authors observed across the whole study: Because counts were too low, roughly 17 rarely observed V segments, including chromosome 9 orphons, were left out of the earlier analysis of about 620 of the donors. In a later analysis, several top co-occurrence clusters were reported to appear linked to parvovirus B19, influenza, CMV and Epstein-Barr virus. A later genetic analysis associated a missense DCLRE1C variant with V-gene and J-gene trimming of TCR beta chains, and an independent cohort replicated the association. Across donors, most TCR sequences were observed very rarely, whereas some public TCRs were present in many individuals. A group of highly shared sequence variants was considered likely to be a technical artifact of the sequencing pipeline. In a later analysis, some 18,000 TCR beta sequences were associated with specific HLA alleles at a false discovery rate of 0.05. In both the original and validation cohorts, the classifier was reported to diagnose cytomegalovirus status with high specificity and sensitivity. An earlier analysis of approximately 500 of the donors showed that most TCR beta V segments appeared in productive rearrangements either about 87% or about 30% of the time, which broadly matched IMGT annotations. Three of the identified cytomegalovirus-associated TCR beta chains were confirmed in vitro to be specific for cytomegalovirus antigens. The study gave a list of some 150 TCR beta chains associated with cytomegalovirus. According to a later analysis, TCR association rates differed among HLA loci, with DRB1 alleles showing the most associated TCRs and HLA-C alleles showing the fewest. Linkage disequilibrium might explain the correlated functional status among segregating V segments, but an unknown experimental factor could not be excluded. Strong co-occurrence of HLA alleles, especially DR and DQ, made assigning TCR associations to individual alleles difficult. Compared with equally common non-associated chains, HLA-associated TCR beta chains in a later analysis were more clonally expanded and had lower generation probabilities. The presence/absence analyses assumed that sequencing depth was roughly uniform across donors, and that assumption may not be true. A further reported finding was that TCR beta sequences accurately predicted the HLA-A and HLA-B alleles for most subjects in the first cohort. According to a later analysis, most CMV-associated TCR beta chains appeared to be HLA-restricted, and the HLA associations seemed to be driven largely by CMV exposure. In a later genetic analysis, fewer N-insertions in productive TCRs were reported among donors in an Asian-associated ancestry cluster than the roughly 640-donor mean. In this cohort, only TCR beta chains were sequenced, and detectable features were limited by the absence of alpha or paired-chain data. Because HLA typing was missing for some donors at each locus, association tests included only the typed subset. Some IMGT-functional V segments, including TRBV6-2 and TRBV6-3, could not be told apart with the 87-base-pair reads, so those segments were excluded. Immune exposure information for the cohort was limited to CMV serostatus. The authors suggested that the approach could potentially be generalized to other disease states and immunological phenotypes.

This receptor was taken from a woman aged 40 to 49 in good health and CMV-seropositive. The chain links TRBV28 with TRBJ2-5; 8 central nucleotides agree with TRBD1. Sequencing was performed on PBMCs. The nucleotide sequence is TGTGCCAGCAGTTTCGTCGGACAGGGTGGGACAGAGACCCAGTACTTC. Its translation is CASSFVGQGGTETQYF.